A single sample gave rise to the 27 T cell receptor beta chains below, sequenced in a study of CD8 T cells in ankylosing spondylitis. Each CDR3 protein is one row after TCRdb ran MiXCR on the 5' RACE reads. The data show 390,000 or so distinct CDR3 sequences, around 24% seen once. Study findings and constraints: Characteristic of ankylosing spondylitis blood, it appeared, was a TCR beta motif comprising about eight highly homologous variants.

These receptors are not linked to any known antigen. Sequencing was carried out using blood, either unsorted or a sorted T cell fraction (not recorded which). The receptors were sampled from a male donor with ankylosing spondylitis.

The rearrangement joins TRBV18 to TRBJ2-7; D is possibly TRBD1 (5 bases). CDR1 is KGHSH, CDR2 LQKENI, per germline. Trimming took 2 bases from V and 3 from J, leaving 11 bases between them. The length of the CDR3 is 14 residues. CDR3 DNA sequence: TGTGCCAGCTCACCAGGGATACAGGACTACGAGCAGTACTTC. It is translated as CASSPGIQDYEQYF.

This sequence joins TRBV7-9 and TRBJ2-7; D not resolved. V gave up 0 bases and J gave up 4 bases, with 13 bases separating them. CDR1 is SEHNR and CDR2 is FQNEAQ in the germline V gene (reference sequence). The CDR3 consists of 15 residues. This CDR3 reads CASSLAGDYWYEQYF. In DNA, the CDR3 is TGTGCCAGCAGCTTAGCAGGAGATTATTGGTACGAGCAGTACTTC.

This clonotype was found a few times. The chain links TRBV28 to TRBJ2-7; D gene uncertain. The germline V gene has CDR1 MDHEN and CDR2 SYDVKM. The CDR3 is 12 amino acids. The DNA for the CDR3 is TGTACCCTACCCCCAGTGAGATACGAGCAGTACTTC. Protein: CTLPPVRYEQYF.

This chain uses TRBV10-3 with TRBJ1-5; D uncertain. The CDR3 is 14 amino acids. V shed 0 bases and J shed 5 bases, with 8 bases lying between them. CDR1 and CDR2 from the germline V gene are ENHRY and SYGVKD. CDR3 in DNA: TGTGCCATCAGTGAGTCAGACGGCTATCAGCCCCAGCATTTT. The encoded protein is CAISESDGYQPQHF.

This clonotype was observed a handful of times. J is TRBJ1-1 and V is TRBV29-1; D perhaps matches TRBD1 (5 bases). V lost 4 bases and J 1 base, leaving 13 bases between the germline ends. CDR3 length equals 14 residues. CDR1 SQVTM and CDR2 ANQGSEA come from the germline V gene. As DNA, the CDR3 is TGCAGCGTTGGAGGGGCGAAATGGAACACTGAAGCTTTCTTT. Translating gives CSVGGAKWNTEAFF.

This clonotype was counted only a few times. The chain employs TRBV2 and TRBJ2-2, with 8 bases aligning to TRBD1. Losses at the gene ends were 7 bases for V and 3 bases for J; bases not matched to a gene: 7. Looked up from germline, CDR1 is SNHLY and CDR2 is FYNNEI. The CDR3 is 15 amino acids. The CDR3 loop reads CASTLTGAYTGELFF. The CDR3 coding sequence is TGTGCCAGCACCTTGACAGGGGCCTACACCGGGGAGCTGTTTTTT.

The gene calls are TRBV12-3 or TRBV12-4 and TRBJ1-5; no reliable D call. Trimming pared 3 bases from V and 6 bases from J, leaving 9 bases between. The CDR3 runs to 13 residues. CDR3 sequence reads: CASSFGGSQPQHF. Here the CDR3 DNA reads TGTGCCAGCAGTTTCGGAGGGAGTCAGCCCCAGCATTTT.

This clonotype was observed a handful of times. In nucleotides, the CDR3 is TGTGCCAGCAGCTTACCCCATAGAGACCGTAGGGGTACGCAGTATTTT. Translated, it gives CASSLPHRDRRGTQYF. The rearrangement links TRBV11-2 to TRBJ2-3; a weak D match, TRBD1 (5 bases). V gave up 2 bases and J gave up 8 bases, with 20 bases separating them. The CDR3 extends over 16 amino acids. CDR1 is SGHAT, CDR2 FQNNGV, per germline. The whole variable domain, remainder taken from reference TRBV11-2 and TRBJ2-3, is EAGVAQSPRYKIIEKRQSVAFWCNPISGHATLYWYQQILGQGPKLLIQFQNNGVVDDSQLPKDRFSAERLKGVDSTLKIQPAKLEDSAVYLCASSLPHRDRRGTQYFGPGTRLTVL.

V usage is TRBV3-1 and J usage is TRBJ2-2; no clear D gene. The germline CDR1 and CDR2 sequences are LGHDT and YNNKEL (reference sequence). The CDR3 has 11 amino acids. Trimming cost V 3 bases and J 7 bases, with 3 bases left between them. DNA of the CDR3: TGTGCCAGCAGCCATGTCGGGGAGCTGTTTTTT. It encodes CASSHVGELFF.

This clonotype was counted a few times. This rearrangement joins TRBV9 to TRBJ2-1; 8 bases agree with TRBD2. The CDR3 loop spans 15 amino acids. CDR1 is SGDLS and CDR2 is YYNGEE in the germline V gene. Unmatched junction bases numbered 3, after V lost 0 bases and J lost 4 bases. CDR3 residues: CASSVVSGEYNEQFF. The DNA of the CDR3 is TGTGCCAGCAGCGTAGTTAGCGGGGAATACAATGAGCAGTTCTTC.

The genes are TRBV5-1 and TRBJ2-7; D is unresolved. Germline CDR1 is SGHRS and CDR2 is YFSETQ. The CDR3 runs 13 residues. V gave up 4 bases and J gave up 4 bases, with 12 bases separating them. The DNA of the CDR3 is TGCGCCAGCAGCCCCGGCGGAAGGTACGAGCAGTACTTC. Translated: CASSPGGRYEQYF. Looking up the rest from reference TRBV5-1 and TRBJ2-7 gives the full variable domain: KAGVTQTPRYLIKTRGQQVTLSCSPISGHRSVSWYQQTPGQGLQFLFEYFSETQRNKGNFPGRFSGRQFSNSRSEMNVSTLELGDSALYLCASSPGGRYEQYFGPGTRLTVT.

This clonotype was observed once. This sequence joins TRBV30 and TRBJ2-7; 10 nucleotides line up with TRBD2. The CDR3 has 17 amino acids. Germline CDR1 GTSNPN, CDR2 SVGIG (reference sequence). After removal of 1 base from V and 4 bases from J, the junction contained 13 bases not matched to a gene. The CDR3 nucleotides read TGTGCCTGGAGTGGGCAAACGAGGGCAGCGGGGGGGTACGAGCAGTACTTC. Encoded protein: CAWSGQTRAAGGYEQYF.

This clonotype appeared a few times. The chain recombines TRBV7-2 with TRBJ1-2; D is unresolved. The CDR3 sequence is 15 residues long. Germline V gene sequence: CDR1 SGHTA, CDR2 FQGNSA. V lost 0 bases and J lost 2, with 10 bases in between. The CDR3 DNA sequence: TGTGCCAGCAGCTTAGCGACCAGTTCCAACTATGGCTACACCTTC. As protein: CASSLATSSNYGYTF. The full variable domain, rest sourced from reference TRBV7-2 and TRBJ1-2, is GAGVSQSPSNKVTEKGKDVELRCDPISGHTALYWYRQSLGQGLEFLIYFQGNSAPDKSGLPSDRFSAERTGGSVSTLTIQRTQQEDSAVYLCASSLATSSNYGYTFGSGTRLTVV.

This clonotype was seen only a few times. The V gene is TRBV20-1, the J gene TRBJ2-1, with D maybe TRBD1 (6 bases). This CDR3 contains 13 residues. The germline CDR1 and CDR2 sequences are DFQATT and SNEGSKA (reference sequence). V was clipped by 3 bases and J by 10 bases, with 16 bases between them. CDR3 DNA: TGCAGTGCTAGCCAGACAGGCCGCACGGAGCAGTTCTTC. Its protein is CSASQTGRTEQFF.

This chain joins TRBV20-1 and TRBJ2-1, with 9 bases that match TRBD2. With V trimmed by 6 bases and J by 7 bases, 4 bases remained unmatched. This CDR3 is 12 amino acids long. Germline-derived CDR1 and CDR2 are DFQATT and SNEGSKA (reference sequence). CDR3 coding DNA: TGCAGTGCCGGACTAGCGACAAATGAGCAGTTCTTC. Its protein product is CSAGLATNEQFF.

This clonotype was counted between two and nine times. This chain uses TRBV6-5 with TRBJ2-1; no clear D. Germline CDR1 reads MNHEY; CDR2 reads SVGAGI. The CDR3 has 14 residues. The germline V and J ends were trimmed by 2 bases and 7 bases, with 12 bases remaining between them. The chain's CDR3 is CASSYERVGNEQFF. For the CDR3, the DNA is TGTGCCAGCAGTTACGAAAGGGTAGGGAATGAGCAGTTCTTC.

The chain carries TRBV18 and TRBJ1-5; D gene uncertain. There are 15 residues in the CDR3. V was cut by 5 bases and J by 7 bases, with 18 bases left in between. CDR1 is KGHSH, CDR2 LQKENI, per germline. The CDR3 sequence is CASSADLPRAQPQHF. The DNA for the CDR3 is TGTGCCAGCTCAGCGGATCTACCCCGCGCCCAGCCCCAGCATTTT.

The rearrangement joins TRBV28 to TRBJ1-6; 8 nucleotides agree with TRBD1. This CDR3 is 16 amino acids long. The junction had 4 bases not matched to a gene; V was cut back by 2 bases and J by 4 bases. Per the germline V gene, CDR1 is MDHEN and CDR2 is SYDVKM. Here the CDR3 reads CASSLPGQGYNSPLHF. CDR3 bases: TGTGCCAGCAGTTTACCTGGACAGGGTTATAATTCACCCCTCCACTTT.

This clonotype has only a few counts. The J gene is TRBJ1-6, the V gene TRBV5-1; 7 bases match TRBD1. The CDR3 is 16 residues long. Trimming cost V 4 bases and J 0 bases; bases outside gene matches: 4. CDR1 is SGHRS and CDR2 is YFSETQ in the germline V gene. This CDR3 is CASSRRDSSYNSPLHF. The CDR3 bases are TGCGCCAGCAGCCGACGGGACAGCTCCTATAATTCACCCCTCCACTTT.

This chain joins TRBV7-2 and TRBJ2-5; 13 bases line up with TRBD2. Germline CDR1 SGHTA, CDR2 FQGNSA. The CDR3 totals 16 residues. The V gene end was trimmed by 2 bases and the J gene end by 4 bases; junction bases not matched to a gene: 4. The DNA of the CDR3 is TGTGCCAGCAGCTTATGGACTAGCGGGAGTGCAGAGACCCAGTACTTC. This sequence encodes CASSLWTSGSAETQYF.

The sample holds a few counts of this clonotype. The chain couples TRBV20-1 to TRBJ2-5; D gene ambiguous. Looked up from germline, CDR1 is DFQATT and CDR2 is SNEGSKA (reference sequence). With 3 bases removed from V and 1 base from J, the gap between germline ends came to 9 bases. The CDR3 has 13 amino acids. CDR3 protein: CSASVSVQETQYF. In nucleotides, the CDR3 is TGCAGTGCTAGCGTCTCCGTCCAAGAGACCCAGTACTTC.

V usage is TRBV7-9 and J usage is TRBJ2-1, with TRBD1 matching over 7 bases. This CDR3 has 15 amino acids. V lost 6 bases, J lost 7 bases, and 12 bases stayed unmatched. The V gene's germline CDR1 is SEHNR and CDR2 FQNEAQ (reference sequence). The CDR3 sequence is CASRPDRPMGNEQFF. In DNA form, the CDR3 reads TGTGCCAGCAGACCGGACAGGCCGATGGGGAATGAGCAGTTCTTC.

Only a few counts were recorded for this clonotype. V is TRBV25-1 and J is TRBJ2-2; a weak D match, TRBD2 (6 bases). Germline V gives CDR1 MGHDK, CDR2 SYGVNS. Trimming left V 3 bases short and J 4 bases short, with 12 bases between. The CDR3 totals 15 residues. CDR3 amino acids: CASSDPGLTTGELFF. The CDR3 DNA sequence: TGTGCCAGCAGTGACCCGGGACTTACCACCGGGGAGCTGTTTTTT.

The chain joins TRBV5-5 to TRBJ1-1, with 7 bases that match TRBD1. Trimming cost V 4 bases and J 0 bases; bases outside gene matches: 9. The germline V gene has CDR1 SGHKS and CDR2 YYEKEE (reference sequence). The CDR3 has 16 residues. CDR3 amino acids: CASSVYRGQMNTEAFF. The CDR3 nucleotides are TGTGCCAGCAGCGTTTACAGGGGCCAAATGAACACTGAAGCTTTCTTT.

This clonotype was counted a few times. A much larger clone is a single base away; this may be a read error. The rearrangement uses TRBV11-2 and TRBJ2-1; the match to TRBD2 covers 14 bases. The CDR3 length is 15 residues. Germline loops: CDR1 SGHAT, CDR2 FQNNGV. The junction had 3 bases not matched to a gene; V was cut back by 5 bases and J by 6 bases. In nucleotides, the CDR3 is TGTGCCAGCAGCCATGGGACTAGCGGGAGCAATGAGCAGTTCTTC. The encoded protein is CASSHGTSGSNEQFF.

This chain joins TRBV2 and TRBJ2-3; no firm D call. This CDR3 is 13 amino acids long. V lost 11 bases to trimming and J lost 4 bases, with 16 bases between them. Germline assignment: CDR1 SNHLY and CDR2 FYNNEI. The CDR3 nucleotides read TGTGCCGCCCAAGAGCTGCAGGCAGATACGCAGTATTTT. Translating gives CAAQELQADTQYF.

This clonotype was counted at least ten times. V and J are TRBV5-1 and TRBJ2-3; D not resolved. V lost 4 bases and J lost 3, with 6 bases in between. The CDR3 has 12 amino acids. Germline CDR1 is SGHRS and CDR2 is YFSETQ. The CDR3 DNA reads TGCGCCAGCAGCCTAACGACAGATACGCAGTATTTT. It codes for CASSLTTDTQYF.